This TCR beta chain was identified in a study of T cells of healthy individuals. Germline-derived CDR1 and CDR2 are MNHEY and SMNVEV (reference sequence). V was clipped by 2 bases and J by 4 bases; unmatched bases: 3. CDR3 size: 14 residues. This clonotype was counted at least ten times. TCRdb re-analysed the 5' RACE reads in MiXCR, keeping a single row per CDR3 protein. Of 55,000 to 65,000 distinct CDR3 sequences in the sample, 15% to 20% were seen once. The chain links TRBV27 to TRBJ2-5; the match to TRBD1 covers 8 bases. This clonotype originated in a human donor in good health. CDR3 DNA sequence: TGTGCCAGCAGTTTAAGGCAGGGGGCAGAGACCCAGTACTTC. Protein sequence: CASSLRQGAETQYF.